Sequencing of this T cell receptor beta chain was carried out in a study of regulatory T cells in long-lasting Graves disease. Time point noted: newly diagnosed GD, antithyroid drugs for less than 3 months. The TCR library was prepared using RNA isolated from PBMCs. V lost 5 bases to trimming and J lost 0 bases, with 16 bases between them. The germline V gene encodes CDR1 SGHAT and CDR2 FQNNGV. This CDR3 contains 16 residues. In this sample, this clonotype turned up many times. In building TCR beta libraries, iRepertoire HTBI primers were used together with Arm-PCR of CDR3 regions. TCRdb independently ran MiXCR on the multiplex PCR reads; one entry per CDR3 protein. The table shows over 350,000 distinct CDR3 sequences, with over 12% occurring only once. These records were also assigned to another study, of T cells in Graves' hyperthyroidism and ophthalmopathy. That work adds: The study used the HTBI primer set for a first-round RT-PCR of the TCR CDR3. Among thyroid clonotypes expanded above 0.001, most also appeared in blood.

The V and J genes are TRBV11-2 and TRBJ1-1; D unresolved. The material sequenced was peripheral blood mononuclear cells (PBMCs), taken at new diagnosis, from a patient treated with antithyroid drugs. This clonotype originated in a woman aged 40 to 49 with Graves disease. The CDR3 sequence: CASSPEVGGLNTEAFF. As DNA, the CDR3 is TGTGCCAGCAGCCCCGAGGTTGGCGGATTGAACACTGAAGCTTTCTTT.